This T cell receptor (beta chain) was found in a study of T-cell reconstitution after alpha-beta-depleted transplantation in children. Preparing the TCRbeta library involved the use of unique molecular identifiers. TCRdb passed the PCR reads through MiXCR, listing each CDR3 protein once. The data show over 400,000 distinct CDR3 sequences, with about an eighth seen just once and around 5.8% held by the top ten. This clonotype was recorded a few times. This sequence originates from a human donor who donated a stem cell graft to a child with combined immunodeficiency. The sequencing used PBMCs from the stem cell graft donor, collected from the stem cell graft.

This CDR3 reads CASSQEVQGRGEQFF. The CDR3 DNA is TGCGCCAGCAGCCAGGAGGTACAGGGGCGGGGTGAGCAGTTCTTC. V usage is TRBV5-1 and J usage is TRBJ2-1, with D possibly being TRBD1 (7 bases). This CDR3 has 15 amino acids. V was cut by 4 bases and J by 9 bases, with 20 bases left in between. Germline-derived CDR1 and CDR2 are SGHRS and YFSETQ.